The 6 T cell receptor beta chains below come from one sample, sequenced in a study of T cell responses to AZD1222 COVID-19 vaccine. The repertoire was sequenced with immunoSEQ multiplex PCR; TCRdb's copy has only in-frame clones and lacks some. The table has about 140,000 clones, roughly nine tenths seen once; the top ten hold around 1.6%. The source was peripheral blood, collected on day 0 of AZD1222 vaccination. These receptors were taken from an adult in good health.

This clone is a singleton in its sample. The chain is built from TRBV30 and TRBJ1-2; D is unresolved. This CDR3 is built from 11 residues. Germline CDR1 is GTSNPN and CDR2 is SVGIG (reference sequence). V was cut by 0 bases and J by 8 bases, with 7 bases left in between. The DNA of the CDR3 is TGTGCCTGGAGTGTTAGGGCCGGCTACACCTTC. Amino acids: CAWSVRAGYTF.

This chain connects TRBV5-1 to TRBJ1-1, with D hard to call. Germline V gene sequence: CDR1 SGHRS, CDR2 YFSETQ. The V end was cut by 2 bases, the J end by 5 bases, with 10 bases between. The CDR3 runs 13 residues. In nucleotides, the CDR3 is TGCGCCAGCAGCTTACCCGACGGTACTGAAGCTTTCTTT. This codes for CASSLPDGTEAFF.

About this clone: Its ends do not fully match the called genes, so a read error is possible. This sequence joins TRBV30 and TRBJ2-7; weak D call: TRBD1 (6 bases). Germline V CDR1 and CDR2: GTSNPN, SVGIG (reference sequence). This CDR3 region has 14 residues. The CDR3 sequence: CAWGVVDSNYEQYF. In nucleotides, the CDR3 is TGTGCCTGGGGTGTCGTGGACAGCAACTACGAGCAGTACTTC.

CDR3 sequence (DNA): TGTGCCAGCAGCCGTAGACAGGGTGGGGCGACTGAAGCTTTCTTT. Translated: CASSRRQGGATEAFF. The rearrangement joins TRBV3-1 (or the pseudogene TRBV3-2) to TRBJ1-1; 7 bases line up with TRBD1. Per germline, CDR1 LGHDT and CDR2 YNNKEL (reference sequence). The CDR3 is 15 amino acids. With V trimmed by 4 bases and J by 5 bases, 10 bases remained unmatched.

The V call is TRBV5-6, the J call TRBJ2-5; 14 bases are a match to TRBD2. The germline V gene has CDR1 SGHDT and CDR2 YYEEEE. This CDR3 contains 16 residues. V lost 1 base and J lost 4; bases outside the gene matches: 3. The chain's CDR3 is CASSLLGTSGGETQYF. CDR3 nucleotide sequence: TGTGCCAGCAGCTTGCTCGGGACTAGCGGGGGAGAGACCCAGTACTTC.

V gene TRBV28 combines with J gene TRBJ1-5; weak D call: TRBD1 (5 bases). The CDR3 loop spans 17 amino acids. CDR1 MDHEN and CDR2 SYDVKM come from the germline V gene. Trimming took 5 bases from V and 2 from J, leaving 19 bases between them. The CDR3 reads CASSLDTGPGGNQPQHF. CDR3 sequence (DNA): TGTGCCAGCAGTCTGGACACGGGACCAGGTGGCAATCAGCCCCAGCATTTT.